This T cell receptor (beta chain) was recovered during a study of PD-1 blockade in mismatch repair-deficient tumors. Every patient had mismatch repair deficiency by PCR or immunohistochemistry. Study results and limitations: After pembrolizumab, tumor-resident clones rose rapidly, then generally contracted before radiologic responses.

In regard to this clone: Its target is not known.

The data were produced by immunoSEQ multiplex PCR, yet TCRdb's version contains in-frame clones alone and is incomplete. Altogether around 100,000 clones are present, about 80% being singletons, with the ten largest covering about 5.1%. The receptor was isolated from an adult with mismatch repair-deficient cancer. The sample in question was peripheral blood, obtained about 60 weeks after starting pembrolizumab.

The DNA of the CDR3 is TGTGCCAGTAGTAACACAGGGAATGAAAAACTGTTTTTT. It yields the protein CASSNTGNEKLFF. The chain couples TRBV19 to TRBJ1-4, with D possibly being TRBD1 (6 bases). Germline CDR1 is LNHDA and CDR2 is SQIVND (reference sequence). V lost 4 bases and J 5 bases, leaving 8 bases between the germline ends. CDR3 length: 13 amino acids.